These T cell receptor beta chains were read from a single sample in a study of post-analysis software for immune sequencing data. TCRdb re-derived calls from the PCR reads in MiXCR, one entry per CDR3 protein. The sample holds under 200,000 distinct CDR3 sequences; 25% to 30% are singletons and the top ten take 3% to 4%. Sequenced: blood. The receptors stem from a girl between 2 and 17 years old with multiple sclerosis. Both conserved end residues are part of each CDR3. Fields, in order: clone size, J gene, V gene, D gene, CDR3 protein, CDR3 DNA. D genes are given only for firm matches. Some rows mark clone size as missing; the rest say once, few, many or name a class of expanded clone.

abundance: few; j_gene: TRBJ2-1; v_gene: TRBV5-1; d_gene: TRBD2; CDR3aa: CASSLRGSGGTSYNEQFF; CDR3nt: TGCGCCAGCAGCCTGAGGGGTAGCGGGGGAACGTCCTACAATGAGCAGTTCTTC
abundance: many; j_gene: TRBJ2-3; v_gene: TRBV2; d_gene: TRBD1; CDR3aa: CASVDRGRSTDTQYF; CDR3nt: TGTGCCAGCGTAGACAGGGGGAGAAGCACAGATACGCAGTATTTT
abundance: .; j_gene: TRBJ2-7; v_gene: TRBV27; d_gene: .; CDR3aa: CASSGQGTYEQYF; CDR3nt: TGTGCCAGCAGTGGGCAGGGTACCTACGAGCAGTACTTC
abundance: .; j_gene: TRBJ2-7; v_gene: TRBV28; d_gene: .; CDR3aa: CASRGPGYTYEQYF; CDR3nt: TGTGCCAGCAGGGGGCCAGGGTACACCTACGAGCAGTACTTC
abundance: .; j_gene: TRBJ2-5; v_gene: TRBV7-9; d_gene: .; CDR3aa: CASSLYYGQYF; CDR3nt: TGTGCCAGCAGCTTATACTACGGGCAGTACTTC
abundance: .; j_gene: TRBJ1-2; v_gene: TRBV29-1; d_gene: .; CDR3aa: CSEKGAYGYTF; CDR3nt: TGCAGCGAGAAGGGCGCCTATGGCTACACCTTC
abundance: .; j_gene: TRBJ2-5; v_gene: TRBV5-1; d_gene: .; CDR3aa: CASNSEQAIGEQYF; CDR3nt: TGCGCCAGCAACTCAGAACAGGCAATTGGAGAGCAGTACTTC
abundance: many; j_gene: TRBJ2-7; v_gene: TRBV9; d_gene: .; CDR3aa: CASSVLDSSYEQYF; CDR3nt: TGTGCCAGCAGCGTACTGGATTCCTCCTACGAGCAGTACTTC
abundance: many; j_gene: TRBJ1-6; v_gene: TRBV10-3; d_gene: .; CDR3aa: CAISERLYPYNSPLHF; CDR3nt: TGTGCCATCAGTGAGCGGCTATACCCCTATAATTCACCCCTCCACTTT
abundance: many; j_gene: TRBJ2-7; v_gene: TRBV20-1; d_gene: .; CDR3aa: CSARSRFYEQYF; CDR3nt: TGCAGTGCTAGAAGCCGATTCTACGAGCAGTACTTC
abundance: few; j_gene: TRBJ2-7; v_gene: TRBV3-1; d_gene: .; CDR3aa: CASSLPLRAGNSYEQYF; CDR3nt: TGTGCCAGCAGCCTCCCACTACGAGCGGGCAACTCCTACGAGCAGTACTTC
abundance: many; j_gene: TRBJ1-1; v_gene: TRBV5-1; d_gene: .; CDR3aa: CASRQNLNTEAFF; CDR3nt: TGCGCCAGCAGACAAAATTTAAACACTGAAGCTTTCTTT
abundance: few; j_gene: TRBJ2-7; v_gene: TRBV7-9; d_gene: TRBD1; CDR3aa: CASSLGQGGFGEQYF; CDR3nt: TGTGCCAGCAGCTTAGGACAGGGCGGGTTCGGCGAGCAGTACTTC
abundance: .; j_gene: TRBJ2-3; v_gene: TRBV12-3/TRBV12-4; d_gene: TRBD2; CDR3aa: CASSLSLAAPDTQYF; CDR3nt: TGTGCCAGCAGTTTAAGTCTAGCGGCCCCAGATACGCAGTATTTT
abundance: many; j_gene: TRBJ1-2; v_gene: TRBV7-8; d_gene: .; CDR3aa: CASSLDASYYGYTF; CDR3nt: TGTGCCAGCAGCTTAGACGCCAGCTACTATGGCTACACCTTC
abundance: many; j_gene: TRBJ1-2; v_gene: TRBV6-5; d_gene: .; CDR3aa: CASGVGGKSLYGYTF; CDR3nt: TGTGCCAGCGGTGTGGGAGGGAAGTCTCTATATGGCTACACCTTC
abundance: .; j_gene: TRBJ2-5; v_gene: TRBV7-6; d_gene: TRBD1; CDR3aa: CASSEMTGSGYNEQYF; CDR3nt: TGTGCCAGCAGCGAAATGACAGGGTCGGGCTACAATGAGCAGTACTTC
abundance: many; j_gene: TRBJ2-1; v_gene: TRBV29-1; d_gene: .; CDR3aa: CSVLGGNSYNEQFF; CDR3nt: TGCAGCGTCTTGGGGGGCAATTCCTACAATGAGCAGTTCTTC
abundance: few; j_gene: TRBJ2-3; v_gene: TRBV12-3/TRBV12-4; d_gene: .; CDR3aa: CASTPAGRTDAQYF; CDR3nt: TGTGCCAGCACCCCCGCCGGGCGCACAGATGCGCAGTATTTT
abundance: few; j_gene: TRBJ1-1; v_gene: TRBV6-5; d_gene: TRBD1; CDR3aa: CASRRSRGSTEAFF; CDR3nt: TGTGCCAGCAGACGTTCCAGGGGGAGCACTGAAGCTTTCTTT
abundance: .; j_gene: TRBJ2-7; v_gene: TRBV14; d_gene: .; CDR3aa: CASNQRAGTGEQYF; CDR3nt: TGTGCCAGCAACCAACGGGCAGGAACGGGCGAGCAGTACTTC
abundance: many; j_gene: TRBJ2-1; v_gene: TRBV5-1; d_gene: .; CDR3aa: CASSRRGLEQFF; CDR3nt: TGCGCCAGCAGCCGTCGGGGGCTTGAGCAGTTCTTC
abundance: few; j_gene: TRBJ1-1; v_gene: TRBV5-1; d_gene: .; CDR3aa: CASSFPGPNTEAFF; CDR3nt: TGCGCCAGCAGCTTTCCGGGCCCGAACACTGAAGCTTTCTTT
abundance: few; j_gene: TRBJ2-7; v_gene: TRBV28; d_gene: .; CDR3aa: CASSFSFEQYF; CDR3nt: TGTGCCAGCAGTTTCTCGTTCGAGCAGTACTTC
abundance: few; j_gene: TRBJ2-6; v_gene: TRBV2; d_gene: TRBD1; CDR3aa: CASSVRGYTPSGANVLTF; CDR3nt: TGTGCCAGCAGTGTCAGGGGGTATACCCCCTCTGGGGCCAACGTCCTGACTTTC
abundance: many; j_gene: TRBJ2-7; v_gene: TRBV12-3/TRBV12-4; d_gene: TRBD2; CDR3aa: CASSFGIGGFDEQYF; CDR3nt: TGTGCCAGCAGTTTCGGCATCGGGGGGTTCGACGAGCAGTACTTC
abundance: once; j_gene: TRBJ1-5; v_gene: TRBV3-1; d_gene: .; CDR3aa: CASSQLAGNQPQHF; CDR3nt: TGTGCCAGCAGCCAATTAGCCGGCAATCAGCCCCAGCATTTT
abundance: many; j_gene: TRBJ1-2; v_gene: TRBV12-3/TRBV12-4; d_gene: .; CDR3aa: CASSGYGYTF; CDR3nt: TGTGCCAGCAGTGGCTATGGCTACACCTTC
abundance: few; j_gene: TRBJ1-6; v_gene: TRBV7-3; d_gene: TRBD1; CDR3aa: CASSLRGQGNSPLHF; CDR3nt: TGTGCCAGCAGCTTACGGGGACAGGGGAATTCACCCCTCCACTTT
abundance: .; j_gene: TRBJ1-2; v_gene: TRBV6-2/TRBV6-3; d_gene: TRBD1; CDR3aa: CASSYGRTGVAGYTF; CDR3nt: TGTGCCAGCAGTTACGGGAGGACAGGGGTAGCTGGCTACACCTTC
abundance: .; j_gene: TRBJ2-5; v_gene: TRBV12-3/TRBV12-4; d_gene: .; CDR3aa: CASTDWMNQETQYF; CDR3nt: TGTGCCAGTACGGACTGGATGAACCAAGAGACCCAGTACTTC
abundance: .; j_gene: TRBJ1-5; v_gene: TRBV5-1; d_gene: .; CDR3aa: CASSLPYQPQHF; CDR3nt: TGCGCCAGCAGCTTACCCTATCAGCCCCAGCATTTT
abundance: many; j_gene: TRBJ2-7; v_gene: TRBV27; d_gene: .; CDR3aa: CASSLSLRGEQYF; CDR3nt: TGTGCCAGCAGCCTGTCCCTCAGAGGCGAGCAGTACTTC
abundance: few; j_gene: TRBJ1-5; v_gene: TRBV12-3/TRBV12-4; d_gene: .; CDR3aa: CASSLRAPDSNQPQHF; CDR3nt: TGTGCCAGCAGTTTAAGGGCACCAGATAGCAATCAGCCCCAGCATTTT
abundance: few; j_gene: TRBJ2-7; v_gene: TRBV15; d_gene: TRBD1; CDR3aa: CATSRAGGTGAYEQYF; CDR3nt: TGTGCCACCAGCAGAGCAGGCGGGACAGGGGCCTACGAGCAGTACTTC
abundance: .; j_gene: TRBJ1-2; v_gene: TRBV5-1; d_gene: TRBD1; CDR3aa: CATRVGGQGARGYGYTF; CDR3nt: TGCGCCACCCGCGTAGGAGGACAGGGGGCCCGGGGCTATGGCTACACCTTC
abundance: few; j_gene: TRBJ2-1; v_gene: TRBV7-2; d_gene: .; CDR3aa: CASSPRGGSNEQFF; CDR3nt: TGTGCCAGCAGCCCCCGAGGCGGTAGCAATGAGCAGTTCTTC
abundance: .; j_gene: TRBJ2-3; v_gene: TRBV28; d_gene: TRBD2; CDR3aa: CASSFAGGLRRWATDTQYF; CDR3nt: TGTGCCAGCAGTTTCGCGGGGGGACTCAGGAGGTGGGCCACAGATACGCAGTATTTT
abundance: many; j_gene: TRBJ1-1; v_gene: TRBV20-1; d_gene: .; CDR3aa: CSVTDTEAFF; CDR3nt: TGCAGTGTCACTGACACTGAAGCTTTCTTT
abundance: many; j_gene: TRBJ2-1; v_gene: TRBV11-2; d_gene: TRBD2; CDR3aa: CASSPSRGGRVYNEQFF; CDR3nt: TGTGCCAGCAGCCCTTCTCGGGGCGGGAGGGTCTACAATGAGCAGTTCTTC
abundance: many; j_gene: TRBJ2-7; v_gene: TRBV28; d_gene: TRBD2; CDR3aa: CASLPRIGGLARADEQYF; CDR3nt: TGTGCCAGCCTCCCTAGGATTGGGGGACTAGCGAGAGCGGACGAGCAGTACTTC
abundance: once; j_gene: TRBJ1-1; v_gene: TRBV12-3/TRBV12-4; d_gene: .; CDR3aa: CASSSLDEWVEAFF; CDR3nt: TGTGCCAGCAGTTCCCTAGACGAATGGGTAGAAGCTTTCTTT
abundance: few; j_gene: TRBJ2-3; v_gene: TRBV6-4; d_gene: TRBD2; CDR3aa: CASSEVAGGTDTQYF; CDR3nt: TGTGCCAGCAGTGAGGTAGCGGGAGGAACAGATACGCAGTATTTT
abundance: .; j_gene: TRBJ1-6; v_gene: TRBV7-2; d_gene: TRBD1; CDR3aa: CASSLVGTESNSPLHF; CDR3nt: TGTGCCAGCAGCTTAGTGGGGACAGAGTCGAATTCACCCCTCCACTTT
abundance: many; j_gene: TRBJ2-1; v_gene: TRBV28; d_gene: .; CDR3aa: CASSSRLPSSYNEQFF; CDR3nt: TGTGCCAGCAGTTCACGACTTCCGAGCTCCTACAATGAGCAGTTCTTC
abundance: many; j_gene: TRBJ2-5; v_gene: TRBV10-3; d_gene: .; CDR3aa: CAISESLAREETQYF; CDR3nt: TGTGCCATCAGTGAGTCGTTAGCGAGGGAAGAGACCCAGTACTTC
abundance: many; j_gene: TRBJ2-1; v_gene: TRBV29-1; d_gene: TRBD1; CDR3aa: CSAKGTGGVSYNEQFF; CDR3nt: TGCAGCGCGAAAGGGACAGGGGGGGTCTCCTACAATGAGCAGTTCTTC
abundance: few; j_gene: TRBJ1-1; v_gene: TRBV27; d_gene: .; CDR3aa: CASSYRDLNTEAFF; CDR3nt: TGTGCCAGCAGTTACAGGGATTTAAACACTGAAGCTTTCTTT
abundance: many; j_gene: TRBJ1-1; v_gene: TRBV7-3; d_gene: .; CDR3aa: CASSVTGRTEAFF; CDR3nt: TGTGCCAGCAGCGTTACAGGGAGGACTGAAGCTTTCTTT
abundance: .; j_gene: TRBJ1-4; v_gene: TRBV3-1; d_gene: .; CDR3aa: CASSQEGGTTNEKLFF; CDR3nt: TGTGCCAGCAGCCAAGAGGGGGGAACAACTAATGAAAAACTGTTTTTT
abundance: few; j_gene: TRBJ2-2; v_gene: TRBV12-5; d_gene: .; CDR3aa: CASDSGGRYTGELFF; CDR3nt: TGTGCTAGCGACTCAGGGGGGAGATACACCGGGGAGCTGTTTTTT
abundance: .; j_gene: TRBJ2-7; v_gene: TRBV2; d_gene: .; CDR3aa: CASRPPYPYEQYF; CDR3nt: TGTGCCAGCAGACCTCCTTATCCCTACGAGCAGTACTTC
abundance: .; j_gene: TRBJ1-5; v_gene: TRBV7-9; d_gene: TRBD1; CDR3aa: CASSRDRGDQPQHF; CDR3nt: TGTGCCAGCAGCCGGGACAGGGGTGATCAGCCCCAGCATTTT
abundance: .; j_gene: TRBJ2-1; v_gene: TRBV5-6; d_gene: TRBD1; CDR3aa: CASSGSGTGAYSEQFF; CDR3nt: TGTGCCAGCAGCGGATCCGGGACAGGGGCCTACAGTGAACAGTTCTTC
abundance: many; j_gene: TRBJ1-2; v_gene: TRBV4-1; d_gene: .; CDR3aa: CASSPGAASLKGYTF; CDR3nt: TGCGCCAGCAGCCCCGGGGCAGCCTCGTTGAAGGGCTACACCTTC